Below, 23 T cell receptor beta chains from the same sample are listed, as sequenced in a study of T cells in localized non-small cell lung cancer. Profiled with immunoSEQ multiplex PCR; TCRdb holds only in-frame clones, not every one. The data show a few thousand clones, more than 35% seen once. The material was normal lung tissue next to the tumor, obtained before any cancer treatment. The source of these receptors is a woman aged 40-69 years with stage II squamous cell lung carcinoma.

The DNA of the CDR3 is TGTGCCAGCAGCCAAGTCGCAGGGTCTTTTAATTCACCCCTCCACTTT. Translated, it gives CASSQVAGSFNSPLHF. J is TRBJ1-6 and V is TRBV14; tentative D call: TRBD1 (5 bases). Germline V CDR1 and CDR2: SGHDN, FVKESK. This CDR3 spans 16 amino acids. V was cut by 1 base and J by 6 bases, with 13 bases left in between.

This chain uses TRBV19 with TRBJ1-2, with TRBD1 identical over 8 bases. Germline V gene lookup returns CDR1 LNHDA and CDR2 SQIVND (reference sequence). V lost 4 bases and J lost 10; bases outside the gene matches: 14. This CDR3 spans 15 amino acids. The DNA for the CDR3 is TGTGCCAGTAGTACCCCCGGGACAGGCTTTTTTGTCTACACCTTC. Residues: CASSTPGTGFFVYTF.

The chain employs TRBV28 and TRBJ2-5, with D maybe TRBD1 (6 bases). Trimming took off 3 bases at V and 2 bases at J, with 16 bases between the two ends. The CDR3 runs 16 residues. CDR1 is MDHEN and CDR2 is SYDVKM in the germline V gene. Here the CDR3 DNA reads TGTGCCAGCAGTTTCCGACAGGATGGGGCTCAAGAGACCCAGTACTTC. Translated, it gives CASSFRQDGAQETQYF.

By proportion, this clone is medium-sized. CDR3: CASRQRDSPWRETQYF. In DNA form, the CDR3 reads TGTGCCAGCAGACAGCGGGACAGTCCGTGGCGAGAGACCCAGTACTTC. The rearrangement joins TRBV6-8 to TRBJ2-5, with D tentatively TRBD1 or TRBD2 (7 bases each). V shed 6 bases and J shed 4 bases, with 21 bases lying between them. This CDR3 contains 16 residues. Germline V lookup: CDR1 MNHGY, CDR2 SAAAGT.

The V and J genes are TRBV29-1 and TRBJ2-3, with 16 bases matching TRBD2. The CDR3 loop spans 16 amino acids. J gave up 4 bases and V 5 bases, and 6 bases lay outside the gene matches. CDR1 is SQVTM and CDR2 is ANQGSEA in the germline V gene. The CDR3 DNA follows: TGCAGCGTTCCCGGGACTAGCGGGGGGGCCCCAGATACGCAGTATTTT. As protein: CSVPGTSGGAPDTQYF.

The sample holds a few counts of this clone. CDR3: CASSVVSQGANGYTF. The CDR3 coding sequence is TGTGCCAGCAGCGTAGTGTCGCAGGGGGCTAATGGCTACACCTTC. This chain uses TRBV9 with TRBJ1-2; 8 nucleotides match TRBD1. J lost 6 bases, V lost 0 bases, and 7 bases had no gene match. The CDR3 contains 15 residues. CDR1 SGDLS and CDR2 YYNGEE come from the germline V gene.

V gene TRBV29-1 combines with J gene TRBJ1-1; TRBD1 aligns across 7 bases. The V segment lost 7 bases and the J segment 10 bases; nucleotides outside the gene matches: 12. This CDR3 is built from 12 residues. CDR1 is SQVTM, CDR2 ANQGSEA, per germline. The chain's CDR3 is CSAFDRDEGAFF. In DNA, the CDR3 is TGCAGCGCTTTTGACAGGGATGAAGGAGCTTTCTTT.

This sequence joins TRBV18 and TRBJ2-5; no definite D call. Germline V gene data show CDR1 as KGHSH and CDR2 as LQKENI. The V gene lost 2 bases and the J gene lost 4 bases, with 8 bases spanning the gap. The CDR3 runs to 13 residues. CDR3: CASSPDEAETQYF. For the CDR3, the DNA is TGTGCCAGCTCACCAGATGAGGCAGAGACCCAGTACTTC.

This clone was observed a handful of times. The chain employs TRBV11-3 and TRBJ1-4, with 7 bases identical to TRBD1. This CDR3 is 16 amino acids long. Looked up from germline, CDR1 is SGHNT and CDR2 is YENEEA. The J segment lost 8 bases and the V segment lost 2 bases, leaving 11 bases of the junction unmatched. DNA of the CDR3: TGTGCCAGCAGCTTATCTAACAGGGGCCAAGGAGAAAAACTGTTTTTT. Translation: CASSLSNRGQGEKLFF.

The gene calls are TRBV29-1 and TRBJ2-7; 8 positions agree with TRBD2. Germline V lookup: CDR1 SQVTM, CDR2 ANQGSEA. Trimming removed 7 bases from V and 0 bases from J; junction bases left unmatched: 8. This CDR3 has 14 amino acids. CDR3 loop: CSAAPAGGSYEQYF. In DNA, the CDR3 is TGCAGCGCCGCCCCCGCGGGAGGCTCCTACGAGCAGTACTTC.

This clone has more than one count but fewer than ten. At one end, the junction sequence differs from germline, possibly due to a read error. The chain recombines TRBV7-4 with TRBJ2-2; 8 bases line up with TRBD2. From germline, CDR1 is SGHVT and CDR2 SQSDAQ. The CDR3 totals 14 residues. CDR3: CASSGGSGTGELFF. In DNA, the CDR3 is TGTGCTAGCAGCGGGGGCTCGGGCACCGGGGAGCTGTTTTTT.

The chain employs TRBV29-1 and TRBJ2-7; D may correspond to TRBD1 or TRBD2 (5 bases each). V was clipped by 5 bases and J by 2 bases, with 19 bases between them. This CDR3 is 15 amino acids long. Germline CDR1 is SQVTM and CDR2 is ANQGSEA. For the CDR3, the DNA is TGCAGCGTTCTGGAGAGTCGGCAGGGACCCTACGAGCAGTACTTC. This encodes CSVLESRQGPYEQYF.

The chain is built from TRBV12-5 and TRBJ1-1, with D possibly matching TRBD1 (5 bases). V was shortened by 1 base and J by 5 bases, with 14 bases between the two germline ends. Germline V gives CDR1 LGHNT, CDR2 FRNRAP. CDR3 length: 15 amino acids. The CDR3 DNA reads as TGTGCTAGTGGTTTGGGGCGGGGCGAGGGTACTGAAGCTTTCTTT. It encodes CASGLGRGEGTEAFF.

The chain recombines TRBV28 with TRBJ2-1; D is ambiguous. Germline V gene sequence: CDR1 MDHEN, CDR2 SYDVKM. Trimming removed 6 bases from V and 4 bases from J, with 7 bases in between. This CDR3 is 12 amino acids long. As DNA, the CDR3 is TGTGCCAGCAGGATACAGTACAATGAGCAGTTCTTC. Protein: CASRIQYNEQFF.

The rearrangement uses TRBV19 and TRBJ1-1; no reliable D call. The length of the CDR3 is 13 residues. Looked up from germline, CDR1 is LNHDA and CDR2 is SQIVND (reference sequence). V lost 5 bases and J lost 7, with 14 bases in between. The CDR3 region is CASSYGRAGEAFF. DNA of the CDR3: TGTGCCAGTAGTTATGGGAGGGCAGGTGAAGCTTTCTTT.

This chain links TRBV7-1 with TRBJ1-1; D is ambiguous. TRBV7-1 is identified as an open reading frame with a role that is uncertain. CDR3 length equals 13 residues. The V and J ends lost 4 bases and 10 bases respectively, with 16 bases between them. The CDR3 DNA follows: TGTGCCAGCAGCTTAGCGTTAACAGTAGGAGCTTTCTTT. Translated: CASSLALTVGAFF.

CDR3 DNA: TGTGCCAGCAGTTTACCGACAGGGCCCTATAGCAATCAGCCCCAGCATTTT. As protein: CASSLPTGPYSNQPQHF. J is TRBJ1-5 and V is TRBV28, with TRBD1 matching 7 bases. CDR1 and CDR2 from the germline V gene are MDHEN and SYDVKM. The CDR3 runs to 17 residues. The trim removed 2 bases at V and 0 bases at J, leaving 7 bases unmatched.

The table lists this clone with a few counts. CDR3 in amino acids: CASTGDTGELFF. The CDR3 DNA reads as TGTGCCAGTACAGGGGACACCGGGGAGCTGTTTTTT. The V and J genes are TRBV2 and TRBJ2-2, with 7 bases matching TRBD1. The germline CDR1 and CDR2 sequences are SNHLY and FYNNEI. The CDR3 extends over 12 amino acids. The V segment lost 9 bases and the J segment 3 bases; nucleotides outside the gene matches: 1.

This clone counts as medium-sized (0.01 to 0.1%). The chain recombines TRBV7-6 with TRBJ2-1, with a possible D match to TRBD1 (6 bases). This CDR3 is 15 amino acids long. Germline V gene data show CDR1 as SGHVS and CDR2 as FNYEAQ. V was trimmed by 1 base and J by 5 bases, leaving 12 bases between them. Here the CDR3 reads CASSLGTEENNEQFF. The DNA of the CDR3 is TGTGCCAGCAGCTTAGGGACAGAAGAAAACAATGAGCAGTTCTTC.

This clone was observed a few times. Incomplete CDR3 DNA: TGTGCCAGCAGTGAAGGCATCGGGGGCACAGATACGCAGTAT. Amino acid sequence: CASSEGIGGTDTQY. The full CDR3 is CASSEGIGGTDTQYF. J is TRBJ2-3 and V is TRBV6-1; maybe TRBD2 (5 bases). The read ends 1 residue early relative to the CDR3; the germline J gene fills the gap. This CDR3 contains 15 residues. Germline CDR1 reads MNHNS; CDR2 reads SASEGT. V was pared by 1 base and J by 1 base, with 9 bases between.

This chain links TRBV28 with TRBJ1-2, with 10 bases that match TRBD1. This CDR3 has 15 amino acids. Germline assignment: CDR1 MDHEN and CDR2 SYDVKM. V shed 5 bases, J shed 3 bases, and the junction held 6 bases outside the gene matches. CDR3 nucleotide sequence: TGTGCCAGCAGTGAAAGGGACAGGGGCGACTATGGCTACACCTTC. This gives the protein CASSERDRGDYGYTF.

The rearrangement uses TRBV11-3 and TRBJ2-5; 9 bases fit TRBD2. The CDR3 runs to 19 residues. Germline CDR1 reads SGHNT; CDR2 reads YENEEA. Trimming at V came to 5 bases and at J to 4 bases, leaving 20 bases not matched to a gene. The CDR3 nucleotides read TGTGCCAGCAGCCAAGGAGCGGGGGGAGAATTGGGAGGGGCAGAGACCCAGTACTTC. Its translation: CASSQGAGGELGGAETQYF. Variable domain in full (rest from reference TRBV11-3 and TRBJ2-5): EAGVVQSPRYKIIEKKQPVAFWCNPISGHNTLYWYLQNLGQGPELLIRYENEEAVDDSQLPKDRFSAERLKGVDSTLKIQPAELGDSAVYLCASSQGAGGELGGAETQYFGPGTRLLVL.

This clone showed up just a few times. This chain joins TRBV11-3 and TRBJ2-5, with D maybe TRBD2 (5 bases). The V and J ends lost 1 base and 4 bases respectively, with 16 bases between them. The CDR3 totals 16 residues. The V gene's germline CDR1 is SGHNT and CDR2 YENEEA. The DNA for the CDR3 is TGTGCCAGCAGCTTAGGCGCCGGAGGAGGTGGAGAGACCCAGTACTTC. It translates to CASSLGAGGGGETQYF.